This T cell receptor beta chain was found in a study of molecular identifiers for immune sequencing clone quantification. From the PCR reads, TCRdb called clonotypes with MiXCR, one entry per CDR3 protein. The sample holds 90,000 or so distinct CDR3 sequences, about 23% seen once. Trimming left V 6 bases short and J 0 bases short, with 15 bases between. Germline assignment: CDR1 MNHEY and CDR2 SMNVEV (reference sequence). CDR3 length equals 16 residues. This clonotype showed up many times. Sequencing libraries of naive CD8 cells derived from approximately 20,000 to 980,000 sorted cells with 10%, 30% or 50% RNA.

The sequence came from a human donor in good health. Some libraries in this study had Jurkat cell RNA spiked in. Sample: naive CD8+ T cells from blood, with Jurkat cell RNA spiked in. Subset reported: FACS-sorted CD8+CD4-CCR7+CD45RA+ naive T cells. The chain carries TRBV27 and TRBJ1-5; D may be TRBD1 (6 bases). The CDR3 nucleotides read TGTGCCAGCAGACCCTACCTGGACAGTAGCAATCAGCCCCAGCATTTT. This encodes CASRPYLDSSNQPQHF.